The entry below gives a single T cell receptor beta chain sequence along with its context. Its specificity is not known. A much larger clone sits a single nucleotide away, making a read error possible. Using its own MiXCR run on the 5' RACE reads, TCRdb lists one record per CDR3 protein. The repertoire holds more than 120,000 distinct CDR3 sequences, with around 7.7% as singletons. This specimen belongs to a study of T cells after yellow fever vaccination. There are 15 residues in the CDR3. Trimming cost V 3 bases and J 8 bases; bases outside gene matches: 10. The germline CDR1 and CDR2 sequences are SNHLY and FYNNEI. Study results and caveats: Clonotypes shared by both compartments, CD4 and CD8, made up a small share. Boosting was followed by the reappearance of most primary-vaccination clones (just under 97% CD4, about 88% CD8).

This material consisted of CD4+ T cells sorted from PBMCs, taken 5 days after the yellow fever booster vaccination. The genes are TRBV2 and TRBJ2-1; the match to TRBD1 covers 7 bases. The TCR originated in a man aged 25 to 40 who received the YFV17D yellow fever vaccine. Written as DNA, the CDR3 is TGTGCCAGCAGTGACCGGGACAGTGCCATCGATGAGCAGTTCTTC. This sequence encodes CASSDRDSAIDEQFF. Full variable domain (missing parts from reference TRBV2 and TRBJ2-1): EPEVTQTPSHQVTQMGQEVILRCVPISNHLYFYWYRQILGQKVEFLVSFYNNEISEKSEIFDDQFSVERPDGSNFTLKIRSTKLEDSAMYFCASSDRDSAIDEQFFGPGTRLTVL.